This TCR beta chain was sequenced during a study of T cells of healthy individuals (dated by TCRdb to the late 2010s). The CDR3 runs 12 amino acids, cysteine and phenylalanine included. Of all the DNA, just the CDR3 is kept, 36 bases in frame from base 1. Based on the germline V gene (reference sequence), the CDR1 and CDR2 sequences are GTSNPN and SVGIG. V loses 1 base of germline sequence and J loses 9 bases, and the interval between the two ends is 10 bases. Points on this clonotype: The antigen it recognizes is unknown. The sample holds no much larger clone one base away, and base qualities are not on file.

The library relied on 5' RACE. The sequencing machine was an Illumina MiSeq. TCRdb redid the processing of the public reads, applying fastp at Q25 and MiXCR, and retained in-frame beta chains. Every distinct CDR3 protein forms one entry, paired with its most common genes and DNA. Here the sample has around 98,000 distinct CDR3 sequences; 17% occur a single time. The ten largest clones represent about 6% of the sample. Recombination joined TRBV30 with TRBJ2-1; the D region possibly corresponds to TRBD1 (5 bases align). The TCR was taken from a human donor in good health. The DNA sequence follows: TGTGCCTGGAGTGGGGGAAGGGGTGAGCAGTTCTTC. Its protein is CAWSGGRGEQFF. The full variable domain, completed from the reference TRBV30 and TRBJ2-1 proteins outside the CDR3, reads SQTIHQWPATLVQPVGSPLSLECTVEGTSNPNLYWYRQAAGRGLQLLFYSVGIGQISSEVPQNLSASRPQDRQFILSSKKLLLSDSGFYLCAWSGGRGEQFFGPGTRLTVL.